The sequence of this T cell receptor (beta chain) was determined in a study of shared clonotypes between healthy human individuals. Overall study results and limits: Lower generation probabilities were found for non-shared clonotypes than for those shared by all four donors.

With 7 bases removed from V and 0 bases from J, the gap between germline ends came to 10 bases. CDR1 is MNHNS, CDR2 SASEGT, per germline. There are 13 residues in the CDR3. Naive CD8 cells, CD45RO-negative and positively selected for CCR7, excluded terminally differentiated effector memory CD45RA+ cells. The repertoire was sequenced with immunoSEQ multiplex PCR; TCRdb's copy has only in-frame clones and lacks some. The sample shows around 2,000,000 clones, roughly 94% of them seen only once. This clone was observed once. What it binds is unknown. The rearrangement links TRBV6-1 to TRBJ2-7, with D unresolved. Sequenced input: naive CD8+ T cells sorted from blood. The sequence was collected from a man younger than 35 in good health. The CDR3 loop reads CASNSRSSYEQYF. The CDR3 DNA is TGTGCCAGCAACTCTAGGAGCTCCTACGAGCAGTACTTC.